The 18 T cell receptor beta chains given below trace back to one sample, sequenced in a study of CD8+CD57+ T cells in acquired aplastic anemia. Researchers used genomic DNA as the template to profile TCR beta VDJ and CDR3. TCRdb recomputed calls from the reads with MiXCR, one row per CDR3 protein. The sample lists about 130,000 distinct CDR3 sequences; around 48% were seen once. Material: sorted CD4+, CD8+, or CD8+CD57+ T cells (not recorded which) from PBMCs. Receptors originate from a human donor in good health, serving as a control.

This chain uses TRBV20-1 with TRBJ1-2, with TRBD1 identical over 11 bases. The trim removed 3 bases at V and 3 bases at J, leaving 6 bases unmatched. CDR3 length: 15 amino acids. Per germline, CDR1 DFQATT and CDR2 SNEGSKA (reference sequence). The CDR3 is CSARGGQGADYGYTF. For the CDR3, the DNA is TGCAGTGCTAGGGGAGGACAGGGGGCTGACTATGGCTACACCTTC.

V and J are TRBV6-1 and TRBJ1-2; TRBD1 agrees at 11 bases. This CDR3 spans 14 amino acids. Germline loops: CDR1 MNHNS, CDR2 SASEGT. With V trimmed by 5 bases and J by 7 bases, 6 bases remained unmatched. The CDR3 reads CASSPDRGLPGYTF. CDR3 nucleotide sequence: TGTGCCAGCAGTCCGGACAGGGGGCTTCCTGGCTACACCTTC.

This chain uses TRBV6-1 with TRBJ2-2; either TRBD1 or TRBD2 may fit D (5 bases each). The CDR3 consists of 14 residues. Germline V gene sequence: CDR1 MNHNS, CDR2 SASEGT. Trimming pared 5 bases from V and 2 bases from J, leaving 9 bases between. In DNA form, the CDR3 reads TGTGCCAGCAGTCGGGACCTAAACACCGGGGAGCTGTTTTTT. This sequence encodes CASSRDLNTGELFF.

The table lists this clonotype with many counts. V and J are TRBV4-1 and TRBJ1-4; D is undetermined. The germline V gene encodes CDR1 MGHRA and CDR2 YSYEKL. Trimming shortened V by 1 base and J by 13 bases, and 16 bases separated the two germline ends. This CDR3 has 14 amino acids. The CDR3 protein is CASSQVLQVGRLFF. For the CDR3, the DNA is TGCGCCAGCAGCCAAGTTCTCCAGGTTGGGCGACTGTTTTTT.

This clonotype was detected only once. The conserved phenylalanine or tryptophan is not found at the CDR3 terminus, so this likely reflects a read error. In DNA, the CDR3 is TGTGCCAGCGGCTTAGGGGATGGGACAGGGCGCAATCAGCCCCAGCATTCT. As protein: CASGLGDGTGRNQPQHS. V gene TRBV7-8 combines with J gene TRBJ1-5; TRBD1 aligns across 9 bases. Germline V gene data show CDR1 as SGHVS and CDR2 as FQNEAQ. The CDR3 totals 17 residues.

This clonotype was picked up a small number of times. The chain combines TRBV7-3 with TRBJ1-2, with D hard to call. Trimming stripped 2 bases from V and 4 bases from J, with 11 bases between. From germline, CDR1 is SGHTA and CDR2 FQGTGA. There are 14 residues in the CDR3. The CDR3 DNA reads TGTGCCAGCAGCTTACTAGGAGGTGGCTATGGCTACACCTTC. Its protein is CASSLLGGGYGYTF.

The table lists this clonotype with many counts. The chain recombines TRBV19 with TRBJ2-2; the D gene is possibly TRBD2 (7 bases). Germline assignment: CDR1 LNHDA and CDR2 SQIVND (reference sequence). CDR3 length: 15 residues. V was cut by 10 bases and J by 2 bases, with 17 bases left in between. The CDR3 spells CATLGGGSNTGELFF. CDR3 sequence (DNA): TGTGCCACCTTAGGGGGGGGGAGCAACACCGGGGAGCTGTTTTTT.

In its sample, this clonotype was seen once. V and J are TRBV5-1 and TRBJ1-1, with no clear D. Germline-derived CDR1 and CDR2 are SGHRS and YFSETQ. This CDR3 has 13 residues. Trimming left V 2 bases short and J 1 base short, with 6 bases between. The CDR3 DNA follows: TGCGCCAGCAGCTTAACACAGAACACTGAAGCTTTCTTT. Protein product: CASSLTQNTEAFF.

This clonotype was seen just once. The rearrangement links TRBV7-2 to TRBJ2-5; no clear D gene. Trimming stripped 2 bases from V and 5 bases from J, with 9 bases between. This CDR3 region has 13 residues. Germline CDR1 and CDR2: SGHTA and FQGNSA. DNA for the CDR3: TGTGCCAGCAGCTTATTAGAGTGGGAGACCCAGTACTTC. Translation: CASSLLEWETQYF.

This clonotype has just one count. The chain links TRBV19 to TRBJ1-4, with TRBD1 matching 7 bases. The CDR3 is 15 residues long. The V segment lost 5 bases and the J segment 6 bases; nucleotides outside the gene matches: 9. From germline, CDR1 is LNHDA and CDR2 SQIVND (reference sequence). The CDR3 sequence: CASSVSGQPYEKLFF. The CDR3 region has the DNA TGTGCCAGTAGTGTTTCGGGACAGCCGTATGAAAAACTGTTTTTT.

This rearrangement joins TRBV5-1 to TRBJ2-7; TRBD1 agrees at 7 bases. Looked up from germline, CDR1 is SGHRS and CDR2 is YFSETQ. V lost 3 bases and J lost 6; bases outside the gene matches: 9. The CDR3 runs 14 residues. The CDR3 sequence is CASSSGTVTPEQYF. Written as DNA, the CDR3 is TGCGCCAGCAGCTCCGGGACAGTAACCCCCGAGCAGTACTTC.

This clonotype was counted at least ten times. The chain joins TRBV6-1 to TRBJ2-3; D is unclear. The germline gives CDR1 MNHNS, CDR2 SASEGT. Trimming took 6 bases from V and 2 from J, leaving 9 bases between them. The CDR3 extends over 13 amino acids. CDR3 residues: CASRNENTDTQYF. The CDR3 bases are TGTGCCAGCAGGAATGAAAACACAGATACGCAGTATTTT.

V and J are TRBV4-3 and TRBJ1-1; no reliable D call. CDR3 length: 14 amino acids. Trimming took off 3 bases at V and 9 bases at J, with 17 bases between the two ends. Germline loops: CDR1 LGHNA, CDR2 YSLEER. CDR3 in DNA: TGCGCCAGCAGCCACGTCAGAGGTCCCTCTCAAGCTTTCTTT. It codes for CASSHVRGPSQAFF.

In this sample, this clonotype turned up many times. The V and J genes are TRBV5-8 and TRBJ2-7; D gene uncertain. The V and J ends lost 0 bases and 2 bases respectively, with 12 bases between them. The CDR3 contains 15 residues. CDR1 and CDR2 from the germline V gene are SGHTS and YDEGEE. The CDR3 spells CASSLGGVGTYEQYF. CDR3 coding DNA: TGTGCCAGCAGCTTGGGTGGGGTGGGAACCTACGAGCAGTACTTC.

V gene TRBV12-3 or TRBV12-4 combines with J gene TRBJ1-2; D is perhaps TRBD1 (6 bases). CDR3 size: 13 residues. Trimming removed 3 bases at V and 4 bases at J, with 9 bases between. The CDR3: CASSFPGVYGYTF. The CDR3 region has the DNA TGTGCCAGCAGTTTTCCAGGGGTCTATGGCTACACCTTC.

The rearrangement joins TRBV9 to TRBJ2-3; weak D call: TRBD1 (5 bases). This CDR3 is 14 amino acids long. CDR1 is SGDLS, CDR2 YYNGEE, per germline. Deletions cut 0 bases from V and 4 bases from J, with 9 bases between. The DNA for the CDR3 is TGTGCCAGCAGCGTAGGGGGCAGTTCAGATACGCAGTATTTT. Encoded protein: CASSVGGSSDTQYF.

This clonotype was counted ten times or more. This chain links TRBV6-1 with TRBJ1-1, with D maybe TRBD1 (5 bases). The CDR3 is 14 amino acids. The ends were cut back, 8 bases at V and 1 base at J, with 14 bases in the middle. Germline V CDR1 and CDR2: MNHNS, SASEGT. CDR3 bases: TGTGCCAGCCGCGATGGGGGACCGAACACTGAAGCTTTCTTT. Translating it yields CASRDGGPNTEAFF.

The CDR3 DNA sequence: TGTGCCAGCAGCCGCGGACCATACACTGAAGCTTTCTTT. It translates to CASSRGPYTEAFF. The chain employs TRBV7-7 and TRBJ1-1; no clear D gene. The CDR3 runs to 13 residues. Per the germline V gene, CDR1 is SSHAT and CDR2 is FNYEAQ (reference sequence). Trimming stripped 5 bases from V and 3 bases from J, with 10 bases between.